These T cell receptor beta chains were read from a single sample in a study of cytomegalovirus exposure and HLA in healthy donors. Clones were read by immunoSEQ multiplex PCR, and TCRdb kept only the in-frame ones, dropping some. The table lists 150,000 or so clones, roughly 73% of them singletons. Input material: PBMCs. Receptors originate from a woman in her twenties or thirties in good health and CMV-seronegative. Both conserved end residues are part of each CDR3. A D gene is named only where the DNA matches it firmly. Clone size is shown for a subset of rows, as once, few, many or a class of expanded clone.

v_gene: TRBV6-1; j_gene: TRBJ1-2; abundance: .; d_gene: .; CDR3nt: TGTGCCAGCGGCTCGACAGGTTATGGCTACACCTTC; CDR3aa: CASGSTGYGYTF
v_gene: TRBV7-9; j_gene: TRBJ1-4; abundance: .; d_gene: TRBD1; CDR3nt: TGTGCCAGCGATCTAGGGGGCCCTAATGAAAAACTGTTTTTT; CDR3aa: CASDLGGPNEKLFF
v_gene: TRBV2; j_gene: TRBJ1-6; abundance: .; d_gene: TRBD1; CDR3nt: TGTGCCAGCAGTGTAGGACAGGGGATTAATTCACCCCTCCACTTT; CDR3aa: CASSVGQGINSPLHF
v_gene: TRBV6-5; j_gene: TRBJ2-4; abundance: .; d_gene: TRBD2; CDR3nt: TGTGCCAGCAGTTCGGCGGGGGGGGAAAACATTCAGTACTTC; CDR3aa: CASSSAGGENIQYF
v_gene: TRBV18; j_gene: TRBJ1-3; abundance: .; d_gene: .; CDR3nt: TGTGCCAGCTCACCACGCGAGAGCTCTGGAAACACCATATATTTT; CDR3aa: CASSPRESSGNTIYF
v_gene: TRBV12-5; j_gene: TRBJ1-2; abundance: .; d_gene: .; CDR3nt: TGTGCTAGTGGTTTGGGCACGGGTTTCCTTGGCTACACCTTC; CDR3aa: CASGLGTGFLGYTF
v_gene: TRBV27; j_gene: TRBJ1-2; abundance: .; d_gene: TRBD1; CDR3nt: TGTGCCAGCAGTTTATCACAGGGGGCCATAGGCTACACCTTC; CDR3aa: CASSLSQGAIGYTF
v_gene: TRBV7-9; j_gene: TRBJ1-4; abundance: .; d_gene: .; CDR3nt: TGTGCCAGCAGCTTATCCCAGGGAAGTGAAAAACTGTTTTTT; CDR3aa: CASSLSQGSEKLFF
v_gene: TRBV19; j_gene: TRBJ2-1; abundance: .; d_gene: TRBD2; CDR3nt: TGTGCCAGTAGTAACTTAGCGGGCTACAATGAGCAGTTCTTC; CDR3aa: CASSNLAGYNEQFF
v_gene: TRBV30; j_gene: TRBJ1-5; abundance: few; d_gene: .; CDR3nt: TGTGCCTGGAGTGTACGAGGTGGGTCAATTCAGCCCCAGCATTTT; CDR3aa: CAWSVRGGSIQPQHF
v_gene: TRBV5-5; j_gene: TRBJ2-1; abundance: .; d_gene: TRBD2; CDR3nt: TGTGCCAGCAGCTTGTTAGCGGGCTACAATGAGCAGTTCTTC; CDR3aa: CASSLLAGYNEQFF
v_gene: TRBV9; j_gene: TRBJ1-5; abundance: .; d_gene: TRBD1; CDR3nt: TGTGCCAGCAGCAGGACAGGGCTCAATCAGCCCCAGCATTTT; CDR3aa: CASSRTGLNQPQHF
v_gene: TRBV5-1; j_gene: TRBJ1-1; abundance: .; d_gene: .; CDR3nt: TGCGCCAGCAGCGAAGGAGGACAGATGTACACTGAAGCTTTCTTT; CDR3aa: CASSEGGQMYTEAFF
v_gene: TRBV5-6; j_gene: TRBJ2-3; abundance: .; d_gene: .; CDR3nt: TGTGCCAGCAGCTTGTCCAGGGCATTCGCAGATACGCAGTATTTT; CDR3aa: CASSLSRAFADTQYF
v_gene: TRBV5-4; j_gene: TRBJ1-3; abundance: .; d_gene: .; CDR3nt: TGTGCCAGCAGCACACCCAACGGAGGGGTGGCTGGAAACACCGTATATTTT; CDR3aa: CASSTPNGGVAGNTVYF
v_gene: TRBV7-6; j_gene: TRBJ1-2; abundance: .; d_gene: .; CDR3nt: TGTGCCAGCAGCACCGGGACAAAAATGCAAAACTATGGCTACACCTTC; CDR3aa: CASSTGTKMQNYGYTF
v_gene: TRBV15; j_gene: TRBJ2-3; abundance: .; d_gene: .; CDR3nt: TGTGCCACCAGCAGAGATTGGGGGGGCACAGATACGCAGTATTTT; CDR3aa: CATSRDWGGTDTQYF
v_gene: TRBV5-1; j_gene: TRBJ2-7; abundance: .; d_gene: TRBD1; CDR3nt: TGCGCCAGCAGCCTTGGACAGGTCCACCCCTCCTACGAGCAGTACTTC; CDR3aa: CASSLGQVHPSYEQYF
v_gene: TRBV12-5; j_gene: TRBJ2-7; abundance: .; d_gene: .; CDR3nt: TGTGCTAGTGGCCGGGACATAACCTACGAGCAGTACTTC; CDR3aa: CASGRDITYEQYF
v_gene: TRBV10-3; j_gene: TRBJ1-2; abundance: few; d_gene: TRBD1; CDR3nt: TGTGCCATCATGGGTTGGGACAGGGGTAACTATGGCTACACCTTC; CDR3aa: CAIMGWDRGNYGYTF
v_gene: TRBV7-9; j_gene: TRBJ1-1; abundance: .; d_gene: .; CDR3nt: TGTGCCAGCAGCTTAGAACTTTCGGGCACTGAAGCTTTCTTT; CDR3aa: CASSLELSGTEAFF
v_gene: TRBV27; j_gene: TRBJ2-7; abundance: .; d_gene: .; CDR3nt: TGTGCCAGCAGTTTCCCCGCGGGGCTGTACGAGCAGTACTTC; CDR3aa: CASSFPAGLYEQYF
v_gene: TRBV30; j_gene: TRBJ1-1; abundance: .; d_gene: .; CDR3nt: TGTGCCTGGAGTGTTGTTCGTTCTGAAGCTTTCTTT; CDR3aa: CAWSVVRSEAFF
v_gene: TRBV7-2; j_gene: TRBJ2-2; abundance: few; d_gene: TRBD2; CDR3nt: TGTGCCAGCAGCACGAGGCGGGGGACCGGGGAGCTGTTTTTT; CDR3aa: CASSTRRGTGELFF
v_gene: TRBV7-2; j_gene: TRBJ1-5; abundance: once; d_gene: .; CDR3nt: TGTGCCAGCAGCTTAGTCCGAGGTGACAATCAGCCCCAGCATTTT; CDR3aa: CASSLVRGDNQPQHF
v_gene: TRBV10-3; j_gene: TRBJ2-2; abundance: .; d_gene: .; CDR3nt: TGTGCCATCAGTGAGTCAGGGGGAGCAGAAAACACCGGGGAGCTGTTTTTT; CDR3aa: CAISESGGAENTGELFF
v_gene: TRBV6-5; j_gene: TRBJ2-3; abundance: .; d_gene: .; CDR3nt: TGTGCCAGCAGTTACTCCGGGGGTGGGGGCACAGATACGCAGTATTTT; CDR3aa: CASSYSGGGGTDTQYF
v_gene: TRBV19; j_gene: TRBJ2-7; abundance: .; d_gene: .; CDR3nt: TGTGCCAGTAGTATAGAGGCTAGATATTCCTACGAGCAGTACTTC; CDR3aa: CASSIEARYSYEQYF
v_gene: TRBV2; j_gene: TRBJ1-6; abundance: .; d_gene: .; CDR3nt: TGTGCCAGCAGTGAAGCGCAGGGTGGCGGGGCACCCCTCCACTTT; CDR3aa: CASSEAQGGGAPLHF
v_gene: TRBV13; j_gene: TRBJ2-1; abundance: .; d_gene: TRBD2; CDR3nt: TGTGCCAGCAGCCCCCAGCGGGGGTGGGGGAATGAGCAGTTCTTC; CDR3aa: CASSPQRGWGNEQFF
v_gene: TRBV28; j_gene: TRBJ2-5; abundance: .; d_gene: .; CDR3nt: TGTGCCAGCAGTTTATTCGGGGAGACCCAGTACTTC; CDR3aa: CASSLFGETQYF
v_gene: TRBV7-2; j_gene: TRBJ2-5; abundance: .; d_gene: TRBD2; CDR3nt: TGTGCCAGCAGCTTAGCAGGACTAGCGGGGCCAGTTTCAGAGACCCAGTACTTC; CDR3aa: CASSLAGLAGPVSETQYF
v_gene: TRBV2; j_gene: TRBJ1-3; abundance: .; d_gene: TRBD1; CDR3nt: TGTGCCAGTTCAGGGTCAGGGGGCTCCGGAAACACCATATATTTT; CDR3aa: CASSGSGGSGNTIYF
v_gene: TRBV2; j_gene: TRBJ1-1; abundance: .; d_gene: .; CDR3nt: TGTGCCAGCAGTTCAGGGTCGAACACTGAAGCTTTCTTT; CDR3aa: CASSSGSNTEAFF
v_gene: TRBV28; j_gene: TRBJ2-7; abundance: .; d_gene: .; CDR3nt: TGTGCCAGCAGTTTGTCCACCTACGAGCAGTACTTC; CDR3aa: CASSLSTYEQYF
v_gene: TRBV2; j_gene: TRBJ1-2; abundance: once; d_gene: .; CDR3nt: TGTGCCAGCAGTGAGCCCGGGACTGGAAACTATGGCTACACCTTC; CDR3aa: CASSEPGTGNYGYTF
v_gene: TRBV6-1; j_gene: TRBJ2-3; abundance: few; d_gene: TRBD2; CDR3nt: TGTGCCAGCGGGAAGCGGGGGGGCACAGATACGCAGTATTTT; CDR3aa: CASGKRGGTDTQYF
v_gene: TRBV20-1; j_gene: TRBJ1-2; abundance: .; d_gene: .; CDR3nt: TGCAGTGCTAGGTACAGTTATGGCTACACCTTC; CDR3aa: CSARYSYGYTF
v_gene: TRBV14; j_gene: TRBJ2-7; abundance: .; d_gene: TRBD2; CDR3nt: TGTGCCAGCAGCCCCTTCGGGGGGTCGATCTCCTACGAGCAGTACTTC; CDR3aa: CASSPFGGSISYEQYF
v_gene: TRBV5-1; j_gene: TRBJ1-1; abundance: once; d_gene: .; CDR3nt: TGCGCCAGCAGCTTTACAGGGCCCACTGAAGCTTTCTTT; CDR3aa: CASSFTGPTEAFF
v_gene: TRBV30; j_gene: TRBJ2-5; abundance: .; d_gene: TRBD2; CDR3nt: TGTGCCTGGAGTGTAGCGGGGGGGCGGGAGACCCAGTACTTC; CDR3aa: CAWSVAGGRETQYF
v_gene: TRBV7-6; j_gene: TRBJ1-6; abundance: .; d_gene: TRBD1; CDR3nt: TGTGCCAGCAGCTTAGATCCAGAGGGGGCTCCCCTCCACTTT; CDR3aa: CASSLDPEGAPLHF
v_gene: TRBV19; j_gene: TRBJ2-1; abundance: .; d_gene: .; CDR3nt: TGTGCCAGTAGTACAGTACCGGGGGAAAAGTTCTTC; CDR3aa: CASSTVPGEKFF
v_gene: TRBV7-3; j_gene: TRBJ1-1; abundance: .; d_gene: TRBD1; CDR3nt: TGTGCCAGCAGCTCACAGGGGGGCACTGAAGCTTTCTTT; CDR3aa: CASSSQGGTEAFF
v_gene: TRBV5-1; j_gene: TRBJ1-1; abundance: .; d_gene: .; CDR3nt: TGCGCCAGCAGCTTGGGGCAGTCGAACACTGAAGCTTTCTTT; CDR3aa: CASSLGQSNTEAFF
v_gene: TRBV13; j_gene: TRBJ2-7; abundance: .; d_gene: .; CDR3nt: TGTGCCAGCAGCTTAACAGGCGAGAACCCCTACGAGCAGTACTTC; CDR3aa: CASSLTGENPYEQYF
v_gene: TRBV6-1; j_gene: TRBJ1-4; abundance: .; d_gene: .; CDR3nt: TGTGCCAGCAGTGAAGGGGAGGCTCAGTTTACGGAAAAACTGTTTTTT; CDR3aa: CASSEGEAQFTEKLFF
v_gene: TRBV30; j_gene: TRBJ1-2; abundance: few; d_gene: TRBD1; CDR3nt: TGTGCCTGGAGCCACCGGGACAGGGACTCCTATGGCTACACCTTC; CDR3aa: CAWSHRDRDSYGYTF
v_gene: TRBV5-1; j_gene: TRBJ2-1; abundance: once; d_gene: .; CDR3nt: TGCGCCAGCAGCTTGGCCGGGGTCTACAATGAGCAGTTCTTC; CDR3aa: CASSLAGVYNEQFF
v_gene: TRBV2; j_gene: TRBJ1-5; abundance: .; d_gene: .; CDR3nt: TGTGCCAGCAGTACACAGGGTCAGCCCCAGCATTTT; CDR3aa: CASSTQGQPQHF
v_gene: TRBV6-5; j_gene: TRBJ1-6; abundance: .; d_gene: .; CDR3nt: TGTGCCAGCAGTTACTCGGGCGGGGATTCACCCCTCCACTTT; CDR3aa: CASSYSGGDSPLHF
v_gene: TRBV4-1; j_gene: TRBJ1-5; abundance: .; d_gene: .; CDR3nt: TGCGCCAGCAGCCAAGAGAGGGATCAGCCCCAGCATTTT; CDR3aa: CASSQERDQPQHF
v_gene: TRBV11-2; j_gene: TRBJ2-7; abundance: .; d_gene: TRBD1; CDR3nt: TGTGCCAGCAGCCCGATCAACAGGGGGCCCGCGAGCTCCTACGAGCAGTACTTC; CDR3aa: CASSPINRGPASSYEQYF
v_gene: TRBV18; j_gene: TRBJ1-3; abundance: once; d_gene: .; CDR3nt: TGTGCCAGCTCCGGTGGAGGTTCGCAAGCTGGAAACACCATATATTTT; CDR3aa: CASSGGGSQAGNTIYF
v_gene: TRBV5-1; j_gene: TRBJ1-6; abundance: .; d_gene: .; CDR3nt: TGCGCCAGCAGCCCAGGACTCGATTCACCCCTCCACTTT; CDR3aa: CASSPGLDSPLHF
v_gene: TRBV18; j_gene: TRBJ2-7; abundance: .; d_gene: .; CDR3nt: TGTGCCAGCTCACCAGGAGGGGGCGGGACCTACGAGCAGTACTTC; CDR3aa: CASSPGGGGTYEQYF